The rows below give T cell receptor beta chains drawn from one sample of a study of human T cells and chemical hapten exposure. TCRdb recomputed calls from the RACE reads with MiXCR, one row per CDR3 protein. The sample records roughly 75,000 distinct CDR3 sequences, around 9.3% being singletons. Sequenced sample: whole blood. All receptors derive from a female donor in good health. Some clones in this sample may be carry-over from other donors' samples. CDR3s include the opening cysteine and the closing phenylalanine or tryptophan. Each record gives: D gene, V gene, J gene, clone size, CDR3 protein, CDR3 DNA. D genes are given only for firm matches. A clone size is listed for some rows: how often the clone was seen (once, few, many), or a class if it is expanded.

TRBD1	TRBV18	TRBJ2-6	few	CASSRITGDSGANVLTF	TGTGCCAGCTCACGTATTACAGGGGACTCTGGGGCCAACGTCCTGACTTTC
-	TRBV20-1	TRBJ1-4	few	CSVADSINEKLFF	TGCAGTGTTGCGGACAGTATTAATGAAAAACTGTTTTTT
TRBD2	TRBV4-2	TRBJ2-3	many	CASSHSGTSGLPTQYF	TGTGCCAGCAGCCATTCCGGGACTAGCGGGCTCCCTACGCAGTATTTT
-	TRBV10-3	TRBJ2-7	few	CAIQNVEEQYF	TGTGCCATCCAAAATGTCGAGGAGCAGTACTTC
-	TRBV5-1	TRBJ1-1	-	CASSLAGGEDWTEAFF	TGCGCCAGCAGCTTGGCCGGGGGGGAAGATTGGACTGAAGCTTTCTTT
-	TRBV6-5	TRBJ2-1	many	CASSTGSGDEQFF	TGTGCCAGCAGCACTGGTTCGGGCGATGAGCAGTTCTTC
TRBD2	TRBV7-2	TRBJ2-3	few	CASSLARLSGGGPGF	TGTGCCAGCAGCTTAGCTCGGTTGAGCGGGGGGGGTCCAGGTTTT
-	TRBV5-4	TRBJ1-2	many	CASSLDSLGYTF	TGTGCCAGCAGCTTGGACAGCCTCGGCTACACCTTC
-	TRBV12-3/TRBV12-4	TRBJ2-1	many	CASSLSWDEQFF	TGTGCCAGCAGTTTGTCGTGGGATGAGCAGTTCTTC
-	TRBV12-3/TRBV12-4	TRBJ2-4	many	CASSLLEGNIQYF	TGTGCCAGCAGTTTATTGGAGGGAAACATTCAGTACTTC
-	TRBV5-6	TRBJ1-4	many	CASSLWGEKLFF	TGTGCCAGCAGCTTGTGGGGAGAAAAACTGTTTTTT
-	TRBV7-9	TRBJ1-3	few	CASSLGGADTIYF	TGTGCCAGCAGCTTAGGCGGCGCGGACACCATATATTTT
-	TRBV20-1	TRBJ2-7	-	CSAGQIYEQYF	TGCAGTGCTGGACAGATCTACGAGCAGTACTTC
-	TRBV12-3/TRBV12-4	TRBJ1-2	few	CASSLRGKLYGYTF	TGTGCCAGCAGTCTAAGGGGGAAACTCTATGGCTACACCTTC
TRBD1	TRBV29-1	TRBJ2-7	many	CSVEGTGRYEQYF	TGCAGCGTTGAAGGGACAGGGCGCTACGAGCAGTACTTC
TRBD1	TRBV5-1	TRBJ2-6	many	CASSRGQARSRANVLTF	TGCGCCAGCAGCAGAGGACAGGCTCGCTCTCGGGCCAACGTCCTGACTTTC
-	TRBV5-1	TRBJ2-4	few	CASSLGYRSFQYF	TGCGCCAGCAGCTTGGGGTACCGCAGTTTTCAGTACTTC
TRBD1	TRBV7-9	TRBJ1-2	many	CASSPGQGYGYTF	TGTGCCAGCAGCCCCGGACAGGGCTATGGCTACACCTTC
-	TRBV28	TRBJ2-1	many	CASSGLEGQSSYNEQFF	TGTGCCAGCAGTGGCCTTGAGGGGCAGAGCTCCTACAATGAGCAGTTCTTC
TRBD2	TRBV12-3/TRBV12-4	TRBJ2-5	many	CASNPSGGRSLLQETQYF	TGTGCCAGCAACCCCAGCGGGGGACGATCCCTTCTCCAAGAGACCCAGTACTTC
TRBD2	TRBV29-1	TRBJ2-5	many	CSSLAGEETQYF	TGCAGCTCTCTAGCGGGCGAGGAGACCCAGTACTTC
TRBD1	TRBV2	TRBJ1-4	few	CASSAETGGFEKLFF	TGTGCCAGCAGTGCCGAGACAGGGGGTTTTGAAAAACTGTTTTTT
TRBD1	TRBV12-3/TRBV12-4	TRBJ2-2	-	CASSFSRTGGEETGELFF	TGTGCCAGCAGCTTTTCTCGGACAGGGGGTGAAGAAACCGGGGAGCTGTTTTTT
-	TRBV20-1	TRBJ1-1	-	CSATSGTWNTEAFF	TGCAGTGCTACCTCCGGGACATGGAACACTGAAGCTTTCTTT
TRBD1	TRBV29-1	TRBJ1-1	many	CSASRQGQTEAFF	TGCAGCGCCTCAAGACAGGGTCAAACTGAAGCTTTCTTT
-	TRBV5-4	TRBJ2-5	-	CASSKRTAGGVETQYF	TGTGCCAGCAGTAAAAGGACTGCCGGCGGGGTAGAGACCCAGTACTTC
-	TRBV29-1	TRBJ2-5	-	CSVTWGETQYF	TGCAGCGTTACGTGGGGAGAGACCCAGTACTTC
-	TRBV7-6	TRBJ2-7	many	CASSFSPFSGLDYEQYF	TGTGCCAGCAGCTTTTCCCCCTTTAGCGGCTTAGACTACGAGCAGTACTTC
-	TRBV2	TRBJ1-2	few	CASSDQPNYGYTF	TGTGCCAGCAGTGACCAGCCTAACTATGGCTACACCTTC
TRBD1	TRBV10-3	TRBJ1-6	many	CAISEPGTGVSPLHF	TGTGCCATCAGTGAACCGGGGACAGGGGTCTCACCCCTCCACTTT
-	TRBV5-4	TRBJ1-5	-	CASSREGRQPQHF	TGTGCCAGCAGTCGAGAAGGGAGGCAGCCCCAGCATTTT
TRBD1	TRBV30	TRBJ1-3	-	CAWSTRTGGAGNTIYF	TGTGCCTGGAGTACCCGGACAGGGGGAGCTGGAAACACCATATATTTT
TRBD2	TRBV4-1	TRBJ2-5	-	CASSRTLTGTSGEVTQYF	TGCGCCAGCAGCCGAACCTTGACCGGGACTAGCGGGGAGGTGACCCAGTACTTC
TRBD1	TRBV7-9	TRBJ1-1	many	CASSHGQVATEAFF	TGTGCCAGCAGCCACGGACAGGTCGCCACTGAAGCTTTCTTT
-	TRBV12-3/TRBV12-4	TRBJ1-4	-	CASRPRGAGNEKLFF	TGTGCCAGCAGGCCCAGAGGGGCTGGTAATGAAAAACTGTTTTTT
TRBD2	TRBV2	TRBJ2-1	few	CATGSGRMGDEQFF	TGTGCCACCGGTAGCGGGCGCATGGGGGATGAGCAGTTCTTC
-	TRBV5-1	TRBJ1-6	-	CASSFQGTDNSPLHF	TGCGCCAGCAGCTTCCAAGGGACGGATAATTCACCCCTCCACTTT
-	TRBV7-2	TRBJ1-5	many	CASSLAVGGNQPQHF	TGTGCCAGCAGCTTAGCAGTGGGAGGCAATCAGCCCCAGCATTTT
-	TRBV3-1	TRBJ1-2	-	CASSQGLPGDGYTF	TGTGCCAGCAGCCAAGGATTGCCAGGAGATGGCTACACCTTC
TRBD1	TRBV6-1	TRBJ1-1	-	CASSEAWGRGPARGDTEAFF	TGTGCCAGCAGTGAAGCATGGGGGAGGGGGCCAGCTCGGGGAGACACTGAAGCTTTCTTT
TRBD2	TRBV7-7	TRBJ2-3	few	CASSTGLADTQYF	TGTGCTAGCAGCACCGGACTAGCTGATACGCAGTATTTT
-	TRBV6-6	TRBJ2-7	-	CASNTQGVEQYF	TGTGCCAGCAACACACAGGGAGTCGAGCAGTACTTC
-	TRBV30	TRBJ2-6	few	CAWSVQQGWRGANVLTF	TGTGCCTGGAGTGTACAGCAGGGGTGGAGGGGGGCCAACGTCCTGACTTTC
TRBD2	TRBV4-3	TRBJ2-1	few	CASSQERGGHEQFF	TGCGCCAGCAGCCAAGAACGGGGGGGCCATGAGCAGTTCTTC
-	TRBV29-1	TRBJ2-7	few	CSVGHKLSSYEQYF	TGCAGCGTCGGACACAAGTTAAGCTCCTACGAGCAGTACTTC
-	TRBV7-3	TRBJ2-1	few	CASSLGVGASVTEQFF	TGTGCCAGCAGCTTAGGTGTCGGCGCTAGCGTCACTGAGCAGTTCTTC
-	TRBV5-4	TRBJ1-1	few	CASSLDFRGTAEAFF	TGTGCCAGCAGCTTGGACTTTCGGGGAACCGCGGAAGCTTTCTTT
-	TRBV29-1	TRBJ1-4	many	CSAQGIGPEKLFF	TGCAGCGCGCAAGGCATAGGACCTGAAAAACTGTTTTTT
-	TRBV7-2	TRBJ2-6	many	CASSLELVGRGSGANVLTF	TGTGCCAGCAGCTTAGAGTTAGTAGGCAGGGGCTCTGGGGCCAACGTCCTGACTTTC
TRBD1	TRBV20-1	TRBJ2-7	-	CSARDPGTGDYEQYF	TGCAGTGCTAGAGATCCCGGGACAGGAGATTACGAGCAGTACTTC
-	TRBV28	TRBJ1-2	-	CASNLRMDFYGYTF	TGTGCCAGCAACCTGAGGATGGATTTTTATGGCTACACCTTC
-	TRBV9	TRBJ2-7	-	CASKLREKETSVYEQYF	TGTGCCAGCAAATTGAGGGAAAAGGAGACCTCAGTATACGAGCAGTACTTC
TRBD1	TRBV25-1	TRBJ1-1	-	CASSEAGGQFKAFF	TGTGCCAGCAGTGAGGCAGGGGGCCAGTTTAAAGCTTTCTTT
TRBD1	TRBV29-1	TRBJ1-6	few	CSVRPGTDLDSPLHF	TGCAGCGTTCGCCCCGGGACAGACCTTGATTCACCCCTCCACTTT